Sequencing of this T cell receptor beta chain was carried out in a study of blood T cell repertoires in COVID-19. The wider study: Acute and convalescent COVID-19 specimens originated in the United States, Italy and Spain. From T cells, B-cell-depleted T cells, or PBMCs came the material, which was cDNA or gDNA.

This CDR3 has 11 amino acids. Germline V gene lookup returns CDR1 SGHTA and CDR2 FQGNSA. Trimming removed 3 bases from V and 6 bases from J, with 6 bases in between. Measured with immunoSEQ multiplex PCR; TCRdb has only the in-frame clones, and not every one. The sample yields 200,000 to 300,000 clones, 86% seen once. The sequenced sample was peripheral blood. The rearrangement links TRBV7-2 to TRBJ2-7, with D hard to call. This TCR was sampled from a man older than 75 with acute or convalescent COVID-19. Here the CDR3 reads CASSFLSEQYF. The DNA of the CDR3 is TGTGCCAGCAGCTTTCTCAGCGAGCAGTACTTC.